The 18 T cell receptor beta chains below all came from one sample that was sequenced in a study of Tregs in tolerant kidney transplant recipients. TCRdb keeps only in-frame clones here, not all; method: immunoSEQ multiplex PCR. This table has about 120,000 clones, approximately 90% appearing once. The material sequenced was CD4+ T cells from blood. The origin of the receptors is a human donor in good health.

The V gene is TRBV10-3, the J gene TRBJ2-7; 9 bases match TRBD1. This CDR3 contains 12 residues. Per germline, CDR1 ENHRY and CDR2 SYGVKD. Trimming removed 10 bases from V and 5 bases from J; junction bases left unmatched: 6. CDR3 residues: CATRTGADEQYF. The CDR3 DNA sequence: TGTGCCACTCGGACAGGGGCGGACGAGCAGTACTTC.

This sequence joins TRBV5-1 and TRBJ1-3; a possible D gene is TRBD1 (5 bases). The CDR3 has 14 residues. V lost 0 bases and J lost 4, with 8 bases in between. Germline-derived CDR1 and CDR2 are SGHRS and YFSETQ. The CDR3 is CASSLGGIGNTIYF. The CDR3 DNA follows: TGCGCCAGCAGCTTGGGGGGGATCGGAAACACCATATATTTT.

This clone was seen only once. This chain links TRBV4-2 with TRBJ2-5; 10 bases are a match to TRBD2. J gave up 2 bases and V 3 bases, and 9 bases lay outside the gene matches. Germline V CDR1 and CDR2: LGHNA, YNFKEQ. CDR3 length equals 17 residues. The DNA of the CDR3 is TGTGCCAGCAGCCATCATTCCTCTAGCGGGGGACAAGAGACCCAGTACTTC. It encodes CASSHHSSSGGQETQYF.

The V call is TRBV7-2, the J call TRBJ2-7; 9 bases are shared with TRBD2. The ends lost 2 bases at V and 6 bases at J; junction bases unmatched: 8. Germline V CDR1 and CDR2: SGHTA, FQGNSA. This CDR3 has 15 amino acids. CDR3 sequence reads: CASSLTSSGGTEQYF. The CDR3 DNA is TGTGCCAGCAGCTTAACGAGTAGCGGGGGAACCGAGCAGTACTTC.

The chain is built from TRBV28 and TRBJ1-4, with D possibly being TRBD1 (6 bases). The CDR3 spans 15 residues. CDR1 MDHEN and CDR2 SYDVKM come from the germline V gene. Between the trimmed V and J ends, which lost 8 bases and 0 bases, there was a span of 13 bases. CDR3 sequence: CASRGGGATNEKLFF. CDR3 bases: TGTGCCAGCCGAGGGGGGGGTGCAACTAATGAAAAACTGTTTTTT.

V gene TRBV2 combines with J gene TRBJ1-5, with 8 nucleotides matching TRBD1. V was clipped by 6 bases and J by 2 bases; unmatched bases: 9. The CDR3 loop spans 16 amino acids. CDR1 is SNHLY, CDR2 FYNNEI, per germline. Here the CDR3 reads CASRADRARGNQPQHF. The CDR3 bases are TGTGCCAGCAGGGCGGACAGGGCTAGGGGCAATCAGCCCCAGCATTTT.

The chain carries TRBV2 and TRBJ2-7; D call uncertain. Germline CDR1 is SNHLY and CDR2 is FYNNEI. V was trimmed by 0 bases and J by 3 bases, leaving 6 bases between them. The CDR3 has 13 amino acids. In nucleotides, the CDR3 is TGTGCCAGCAGTGAAGCCGGAGACTACGAGCAGTACTTC. This encodes CASSEAGDYEQYF.

J is TRBJ2-7 and V is TRBV19; D is ambiguous. This CDR3 has 15 amino acids. The V and J ends lost 4 bases and 0 bases respectively, with 13 bases between them. Germline V gene data show CDR1 as LNHDA and CDR2 as SQIVND (reference sequence). CDR3 residues: CASSNGRVGSYEQYF. For the CDR3, the DNA is TGTGCCAGTAGTAACGGGCGAGTTGGCTCCTACGAGCAGTACTTC.

The sample holds one count of this clone. The rearrangement joins TRBV2 to TRBJ2-3, with unresolved D. Germline CDR1 SNHLY, CDR2 FYNNEI. Trimming removed 8 bases from V and 4 bases from J, with 16 bases in between. CDR3 length equals 14 residues. CDR3 nucleotides: TGTGCCAGCGTAGTACCTCGTGGGTCAGATACGCAGTATTTT. It is translated as CASVVPRGSDTQYF.

The chain employs TRBV19 and TRBJ1-3; 7 nucleotides align to TRBD1. Germline lookup yields CDR1 LNHDA and CDR2 SQIVND (reference sequence). Trimming took 6 bases from V and 1 from J; bases not matched to a gene: 6. This CDR3 region has 15 residues. The CDR3 region has the DNA TGTGCCAGTAGACGGACAGGCACTTCTGGAAACACCATATATTTT. Protein: CASRRTGTSGNTIYF.

The chain recombines TRBV7-2 with TRBJ1-5; 7 bases line up with TRBD1. J gave up 6 bases and V 2 bases, and 7 bases lay outside the gene matches. Germline loops: CDR1 SGHTA, CDR2 FQGNSA. The length of the CDR3 is 15 residues. In DNA form, the CDR3 reads TGTGCCAGCAGCTTAACTCCGGGACAGAGTCAGCCCCAGCATTTT. It is translated as CASSLTPGQSQPQHF.

This rearrangement joins TRBV19 to TRBJ1-3; the D is unclear. Germline V gene lookup returns CDR1 LNHDA and CDR2 SQIVND (reference sequence). The V end was cut by 6 bases, the J end by 1 base, with 7 bases between. The CDR3 runs 13 residues. The CDR3 here is CASRPSSGNTIYF. The CDR3 DNA follows: TGTGCCAGTAGGCCCTCGTCTGGAAACACCATATATTTT. The full variable domain, completed using reference TRBV19 and TRBJ1-3, is DGGITQSPKYLFRKEGQNVTLSCEQNLNHDAMYWYRQDPGQGLRLIYYSQIVNDFQKGDIAEGYSVSREKKESFPLTVTSAQKNPTAFYLCASRPSSGNTIYFGEGSWLTVV.

The genes are TRBV27 and TRBJ1-3, with D maybe TRBD1 (5 bases). Germline CDR1 reads MNHEY; CDR2 reads SMNVEV (reference sequence). Between the trimmed V and J ends, which lost 5 bases and 0 bases, there was a span of 14 bases. The CDR3 covers 16 residues. This chain's CDR3 is CASSLYTGTSGNTIYF. CDR3 DNA: TGTGCCAGCAGTCTATATACAGGCACCTCTGGAAACACCATATATTTT.

The chain is built from TRBV5-4 and TRBJ1-1, with 7 bases fitting TRBD1. The CDR3 contains 14 residues. Germline CDR1 and CDR2: SGHNT and YYREEE (reference sequence). The ends lost 0 bases at V and 5 bases at J; junction bases unmatched: 4. For the CDR3, the DNA is TGTGCCAGCAGCTTGGTGCAGGGGGGAACTGAAGCTTTCTTT. It translates to CASSLVQGGTEAFF. The full variable domain, rest sourced from reference TRBV5-4 and TRBJ1-1, is ETGVTQSPTHLIKTRGQQVTLRCSSQSGHNTVSWYQQALGQGPQFIFQYYREEENGRGNFPPRFSGLQFPNYSSELNVNALELDDSALYLCASSLVQGGTEAFFGQGTRLTVV.

J is TRBJ1-1 and V is TRBV6-1; perhaps TRBD1 as D (5 bases). This CDR3 is 15 amino acids long. From germline, CDR1 is MNHNS and CDR2 SASEGT. Trimming left V 6 bases short and J 2 bases short, with 16 bases between. This CDR3 reads CASRGTAQRNTEAFF. In nucleotides, the CDR3 is TGTGCCAGCAGGGGGACCGCCCAGAGAAACACTGAAGCTTTCTTT.

This chain uses TRBV7-8 with TRBJ1-3, with a possible D match to TRBD1 (5 bases). CDR3 length: 16 amino acids. Germline V gene lookup returns CDR1 SGHVS and CDR2 FQNEAQ. The V end was cut by 6 bases, the J end by 1 base, with 16 bases between. The CDR3 nucleotides read TGTGCCAGCAGTCTTACCGGGACGCAATCTGGAAACACCATATATTTT. This translates into CASSLTGTQSGNTIYF. Filled out from reference TRBV7-8 and TRBJ1-3, the complete variable domain reads GAGVSQSPRYKVAKRGQDVALRCDPISGHVSLFWYQQALGQGPEFLTYFQNEAQLDKSGLPSDRFFAERPEGSVSTLKIQRTQQEDSAVYLCASSLTGTQSGNTIYFGEGSWLTVV.

The chain has TRBV7-9 and TRBJ2-5; the D gene could be TRBD1 or TRBD2 (5 bases each). Germline V gives CDR1 SEHNR, CDR2 FQNEAQ (reference sequence). The length of the CDR3 is 14 residues. V was pared by 5 bases and J by 2 bases, with 12 bases between. CDR3 residues: CASSLRDQQETQYF. The CDR3 DNA sequence: TGTGCCAGCAGCCTCCGGGACCAACAAGAGACCCAGTACTTC. The entire variable domain, with the rest obtained from reference TRBV7-9 and TRBJ2-5, is as follows: DTGVSQNPRHKITKRGQNVTFRCDPISEHNRLYWYRQTLGQGPEFLTYFQNEAQLEKSRLLSDRFSAERPKGSFSTLEIQRTEQGDSAMYLCASSLRDQQETQYFGPGTRLLVL.

This sequence joins TRBV2 and TRBJ2-1; 12 nucleotides align to TRBD2. From germline, CDR1 is SNHLY and CDR2 FYNNEI. Germline trimming cut 4 bases from V and 0 bases from J; bases unmatched to any gene: 7. The CDR3 runs 18 residues. CDR3 protein: CASSVGLAGGNSYNEQFF. The CDR3 DNA reads TGTGCCAGCAGTGTCGGGCTAGCGGGAGGGAACTCCTACAATGAGCAGTTCTTC.